This T cell receptor (beta chain) comes out of a study of cytomegalovirus exposure and HLA in healthy donors. PCR employed 60 Vbeta and 13 Jbeta primers. Clones were read by immunoSEQ multiplex PCR, and TCRdb kept only the in-frame ones, dropping some. The sample has over 130,000 clones; 80% are singletons. Points on this clone: No antigen is known for it.

Findings and caveats of the study: There were some public TCRs occurring in many donors, but most TCR sequences were rare.

Per germline, CDR1 SNHLY and CDR2 FYNNEI. The CDR3 is 15 amino acids. J lost 3 bases, V lost 6 bases, and 8 bases had no gene match. The chain links TRBV2 to TRBJ1-2, with 9 bases identical to TRBD1. What was sequenced was PBMCs. The TCR originated in a man aged 50 to 60 in good health and CMV-seronegative. The DNA of the CDR3 is TGTGCCAGCAGCCTTACAGGGGGCGCGGACTATGGCTACACCTTC. Translating gives CASSLTGGADYGYTF.